This T cell receptor (beta chain) was recorded in a study of early T cells in non-severe SARS-CoV-2 infection. Whole-study context: Sequencing was performed on bulk RNA from unsorted whole blood, leaving chains unpaired. Regarding the study as a whole: Anti-spike CD8 responses were favored by VDJdb matching, which missed private and CD4 specificities.

Turning to this clonotype: No antigen is known for it.

CDR1 MNHNS and CDR2 SASEGT come from the germline V gene. V was cut by 2 bases and J by 0 bases, with 8 bases left in between. This CDR3 is built from 15 residues. The TCR library protocol attached unique molecular identifiers to the individual cDNA molecules. MiXCR, applied by TCRdb to the 5' RACE reads, yields one record per CDR3 protein. The table includes fewer than 65,000 distinct CDR3 sequences, less than 9.5% detected once. The source of this sequence is an adult who was a healthcare worker with PCR-confirmed SARS-CoV-2 infection or an uninfected control (not recorded which). The rearrangement uses TRBV6-1 and TRBJ1-3; possibly TRBD1 for D (5 bases). This specimen consisted of whole blood, obtained at baseline. The CDR3 spells CASSERGYSGNTIYF. As DNA, the CDR3 is TGTGCCAGCAGTGAACGGGGCTACTCTGGAAACACCATATATTTT.